This T cell receptor (beta chain) was sequenced in a study of shared clonotypes between healthy human individuals. Points from the study as a whole: As a rule, naive subsets had a larger estimated richness than memory subsets. Among a few donors, around 5% of naive CD4 clonotypes were found in common.

Selected positively for CCR7 and CD45RO-negative, naive CD8 cells excluded terminally differentiated effector memory CD45RA+ cells. Here immunoSEQ multiplex PCR was the method, and the copy in TCRdb shows in-frame clones only, minus some. The table includes about 2.1 million clones, around 93% detected once. Germline loops: CDR1 SGHDT, CDR2 YYEEEE. V lost 4 bases to trimming and J lost 2 bases, with 16 bases between them. There are 15 residues in the CDR3. In its sample, this clone was seen a few times. What it binds is not known. Sample: naive CD8+ T cells from PBMCs. This TCR was sampled from a young man in good health. Some clones in this sample may be carry-over from other donors' samples. The chain employs TRBV5-6 and TRBJ2-7; maybe TRBD2 (6 bases). CDR3 in amino acids: CASSEWRGKTYEQYF. CDR3 nucleotide sequence: TGTGCCAGCAGCGAGTGGAGGGGCAAGACCTACGAGCAGTACTTC.